The clone carrying this T cell receptor beta chain has a handful of counts. The sample originates from a study of blood T cell repertoires in COVID-19. Study summary: COVID-19 samples from acute and convalescent phases originated in the United States, Italy and Spain. The cDNA or gDNA used as material had been derived from T cells, B-cell-depleted T cells, or PBMCs.

Authors' methods: Reference gene primers were amplified, and this amplification served to estimate nucleated cell counts. TCRdb's copy holds only in-frame clones and misses some; the assay was immunoSEQ multiplex PCR. The D gene and trimming were derived from the DNA, and the V and J assignments and clone size from that table. The repertoire has approximately 98,000 clones, about three quarters of them found once; the top ten carry less than 2%. The CDR3 spans 14 residues. The V gene lost 1 base and the J gene lost 6 bases, with 10 bases spanning the gap. Germline V CDR1 and CDR2: MGHRA, YSYEKL. The sequenced material came from peripheral blood. The J gene is TRBJ2-1, the V gene TRBV4-1; D might be TRBD2 (5 bases). The source is a woman in her forties with acute or convalescent COVID-19. The CDR3 sequence: CASSQVGDSNEQFF. CDR3 nucleotide sequence: TGCGCCAGCAGCCAAGTGGGAGACTCCAATGAGCAGTTCTTC.